These T cell receptor beta chains were read from a single sample in a study of T cell repertoires in cytomegalovirus infection. Each CDR3 protein gets one entry after TCRdb re-called the reads with MiXCR. In the table there are around 180,000 distinct CDR3 sequences, 28% of which are singletons. Sequences were obtained from PBMCs. These receptors were taken from a human donor in good health (CMV status not recorded). Some clones in this sample may be carry-over from other donors' samples. Each CDR3 is given with its conserved first and last residue. The order of the fields is V gene, clone size, D gene, J gene, CDR3 protein, CDR3 DNA. D genes are given only for firm matches. A row's size may be missing; if present it is once, few, many or a size class.

TRBV7-2	-	-	TRBJ2-1	CASSLAAVSYNEQFF	TGTGCCAGCAGCTTAGCGGCCGTTTCCTACAATGAGCAGTTCTTC
TRBV7-8	few	TRBD1	TRBJ2-2	CASSLSRTGGATGELFF	TGTGCCAGCAGCTTATCCAGGACAGGGGGCGCCACCGGGGAGCTGTTTTTT
TRBV12-3/TRBV12-4	-	-	TRBJ2-2	CASSKTGLSTGELFF	TGTGCCAGCAGCAAAACGGGACTCTCCACCGGGGAGCTGTTTTTT
TRBV10-3	-	TRBD1	TRBJ1-6	CAISDRRDRTSPLHF	TGTGCCATCAGTGATAGACGGGACAGAACTTCACCCCTCCACTTT
TRBV19	-	TRBD2	TRBJ2-1	CASSSSGGGDGNEQFF	TGTGCCAGTAGTAGTAGCGGGGGGGGCGATGGGAATGAGCAGTTCTTC
TRBV6-7	few	-	TRBJ2-1	CATPLGPGRNEQFF	TGTGCCACCCCATTGGGTCCCGGTAGGAATGAGCAGTTCTTC
TRBV20-1	-	TRBD1	TRBJ2-1	CSPRDRARGEQFF	TGCAGTCCCCGGGACAGGGCCAGGGGTGAGCAGTTCTTC
TRBV7-8	-	-	TRBJ2-3	CASSLGVGVRTDTQYF	TGTGCCAGCAGCTTAGGGGTAGGGGTTCGCACAGATACGCAGTATTTT
TRBV12-3/TRBV12-4	-	TRBD1	TRBJ1-2	CASSSQTGIGGYTF	TGTGCCAGTTCCTCCCAGACAGGGATCGGCGGCTACACCTTC
TRBV7-2	few	-	TRBJ1-6	CASSLSQPLNSPLHF	TGTGCCAGCAGCCTTAGCCAGCCTCTTAATTCACCCCTCCACTTT
TRBV29-1	-	TRBD1	TRBJ1-4	CSVVQGASEKLFF	TGCAGCGTTGTACAGGGGGCGAGTGAAAAACTGTTTTTT
TRBV4-1	-	TRBD2	TRBJ2-2	CASSPLGASGGTGELFF	TGCGCCAGCAGCCCCCTGGGGGCTAGCGGGGGGACCGGGGAGCTGTTTTTT
TRBV7-2	many	-	TRBJ1-5	CASSPGGGDNQPQHF	TGTGCCAGCAGCCCCGGGGGGGGGGACAATCAGCCCCAGCATTTT
TRBV14	-	-	TRBJ2-1	CASISRAYNEQFF	TGTGCCAGCATCTCCAGGGCCTACAATGAGCAGTTCTTC
TRBV2	many	TRBD1	TRBJ2-7	CASRPAGQGPNYEQYF	TGTGCCAGCAGGCCAGCGGGACAGGGGCCCAACTACGAGCAGTACTTC
TRBV7-8	many	TRBD1	TRBJ1-1	CASSWLTGVNTEAFF	TGTGCCAGCAGCTGGTTGACAGGGGTGAACACTGAAGCTTTCTTT
TRBV12-3/TRBV12-4	many	TRBD2	TRBJ2-7	CASSYGTSGTSYEQYF	TGTGCCAGCAGTTACGGGACTAGCGGGACCTCCTACGAGCAGTACTTC
TRBV20-1	-	-	TRBJ1-1	CSARAAGFRTEAFF	TGCAGTGCTAGAGCAGCGGGGTTTAGGACTGAAGCTTTCTTT
TRBV7-8	-	TRBD2	TRBJ2-5	CASSLSSGGETQYF	TGTGCCAGCAGCTTATCTAGCGGGGGAGAGACCCAGTACTTC
TRBV18	few	TRBD1	TRBJ1-1	CASSLDRSRGMNTEAFF	TGTGCCAGCTCTCTGGACAGGTCTCGGGGAATGAACACTGAAGCTTTCTTT
TRBV14	-	TRBD2	TRBJ2-7	CASSQDLGLAHPLSYEQYF	TGTGCCAGCAGCCAAGATCTGGGACTAGCGCACCCTCTATCCTACGAGCAGTACTTC
TRBV7-8	many	-	TRBJ1-5	CASSLASSSSRNQPQHF	TGTGCCAGCAGCTTAGCAAGCTCGTCCTCACGCAATCAGCCCCAGCATTTT
TRBV7-2	many	-	TRBJ1-1	CASSLASGPMNTEAFF	TGTGCCAGCAGCTTAGCCTCAGGCCCCATGAACACTGAAGCTTTCTTT
TRBV30	-	-	TRBJ2-6	CAWKAVTNVLTF	TGTGCCTGGAAAGCGGTGACCAACGTCCTGACTTTC
TRBV20-1	-	-	TRBJ2-7	CSARFYSEQYF	TGCAGTGCTAGGTTCTATTCCGAGCAGTACTTC
TRBV7-3	many	-	TRBJ1-6	CASSLRGYNSPLHF	TGTGCCAGCAGCTTAAGGGGTTACAACTCACCCCTCCACTTT
TRBV29-1	-	-	TRBJ2-1	CSVEERGGDYNEQFF	TGCAGCGTTGAAGAGAGGGGCGGGGATTACAATGAGCAGTTCTTC
TRBV10-3	few	-	TRBJ2-2	CAIRIGQTNTGELFF	TGTGCCATCAGGATAGGACAGACCAACACCGGGGAGCTGTTTTTT
TRBV7-9	many	-	TRBJ1-4	CASSLDTGKEKLFF	TGTGCCAGCAGCTTAGATACAGGGAAGGAAAAACTGTTTTTT
TRBV7-2	many	-	TRBJ2-2	CASTRNSDTGELFF	TGTGCCAGCACCCGAAACTCGGATACCGGGGAGCTGTTTTTT
TRBV7-2	few	-	TRBJ2-7	CASSPTVGGAYGEQYF	TGTGCCAGCAGCCCCACCGTGGGGGGCGCGTACGGCGAGCAGTACTTC
TRBV5-1	-	-	TRBJ1-1	CASSRQVQISEAFF	TGCGCCAGCAGTCGACAGGTTCAGATCTCTGAAGCTTTCTTT
TRBV11-2	few	-	TRBJ1-6	CASSLRRATDNSPLHF	TGTGCCAGCAGCTTAAGACGGGCCACCGATAATTCACCCCTCCACTTT
TRBV7-8	many	-	TRBJ1-6	CASSLAGSGNSPLHF	TGTGCCAGCAGCTTAGCGGGAAGTGGTAATTCACCCCTCCACTTT
TRBV4-1	-	-	TRBJ1-2	CASSQERAYGYTF	TGCGCCAGCAGCCAAGAGAGGGCCTATGGCTACACCTTC
TRBV20-1	-	TRBD1	TRBJ2-7	CSAPGTGVGEQYF	TGCAGTGCTCCCGGGACAGGCGTTGGGGAGCAGTACTTC
TRBV7-4	-	TRBD1	TRBJ1-2	CASSYRGGYTF	TGTGCCAGCAGCTACAGGGGTGGCTACACCTTC
TRBV5-6	-	TRBD1	TRBJ2-6	CASSSDRAGANVLTF	TGTGCCAGCAGCTCCGACAGGGCTGGGGCCAACGTCCTGACTTTC
TRBV5-1	-	-	TRBJ1-5	CASSLNGGSNQPQHF	TGCGCCAGCAGCTTGAACGGGGGCAGCAATCAGCCCCAGCATTTT
TRBV12-3/TRBV12-4	few	-	TRBJ2-2	CASSGGPSGSNPGQATGELFF	TGTGCCAGCAGTGGGGGGCCGAGTGGAAGCAATCCGGGACAAGCGACCGGGGAGCTGTTTTTT
TRBV7-2	-	-	TRBJ1-6	CASSLVTGGQDISPLHF	TGTGCCAGCAGCTTAGTCACCGGGGGGCAGGATATTTCACCCCTCCACTTT
TRBV6-1	few	-	TRBJ2-5	CASSIDPGVQETQYF	TGTGCCAGCAGTATTGACCCAGGGGTACAAGAGACCCAGTACTTC
TRBV4-2	-	-	TRBJ1-5	CASSKDSSNQPQHF	TGTGCCAGCAGTAAAGACAGCAGCAATCAGCCCCAGCATTTT
TRBV28	few	-	TRBJ1-6	CASSPPGIRSPLHF	TGTGCCAGCAGCCCTCCAGGGATTCGTTCACCCCTCCACTTT
TRBV6-5	-	TRBD1	TRBJ2-1	CASTPESGTGDNEQFF	TGTGCCAGCACCCCAGAGTCAGGGACAGGGGACAATGAGCAGTTCTTC
TRBV19	-	TRBD1	TRBJ1-2	CASSSRDRGNHGYTF	TGTGCCAGTAGTTCTCGGGACAGGGGGAACCATGGCTACACCTTC
TRBV7-2	few	-	TRBJ1-4	CASSPRPRNEKLFF	TGTGCCAGCAGCCCACGGCCCCGTAATGAAAAACTGTTTTTT
TRBV3-1	few	-	TRBJ2-7	CASSQDSGTYEQYF	TGTGCCAGCAGCCAAGATTCAGGGACCTACGAGCAGTACTTC
TRBV6-6	few	TRBD1	TRBJ2-7	CASSFNRGEIYEQYF	TGTGCCAGCAGTTTCAACAGGGGGGAGATCTACGAGCAGTACTTC
TRBV6-1	many	TRBD1	TRBJ2-7	CASWGQGADEQYF	TGTGCCAGCTGGGGACAGGGGGCCGACGAGCAGTACTTC
TRBV27	-	-	TRBJ2-2	CASSYGAGELFF	TGTGCCAGCAGCTACGGGGCCGGGGAGCTGTTTTTT